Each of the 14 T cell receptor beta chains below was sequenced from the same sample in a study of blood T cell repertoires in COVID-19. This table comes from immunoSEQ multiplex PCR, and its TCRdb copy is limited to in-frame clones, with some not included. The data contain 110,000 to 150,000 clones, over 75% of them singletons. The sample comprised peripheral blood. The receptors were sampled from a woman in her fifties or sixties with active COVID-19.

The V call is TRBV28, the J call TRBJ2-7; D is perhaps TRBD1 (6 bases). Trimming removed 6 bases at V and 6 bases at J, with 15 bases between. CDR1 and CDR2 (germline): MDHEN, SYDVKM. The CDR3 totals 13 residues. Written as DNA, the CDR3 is TGTGCCAGCAGAACCAGGGGTGAGGGCGAGCAGTACTTC. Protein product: CASRTRGEGEQYF.

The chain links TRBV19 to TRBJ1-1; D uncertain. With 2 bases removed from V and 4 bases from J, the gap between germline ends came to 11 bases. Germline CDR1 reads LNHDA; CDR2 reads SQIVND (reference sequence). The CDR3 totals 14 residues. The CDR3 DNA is TGTGCCAGTAGTATACAGGTCGGGAGCACTGAAGCTTTCTTT. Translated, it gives CASSIQVGSTEAFF.

CDR3 in DNA: TGTGCCAGCAGCTTGAGGGGGGCGGGAGCCCTCACAGATACGCAGTATTTT. The encoded protein is CASSLRGAGALTDTQYF. This sequence joins TRBV7-6 and TRBJ2-3, with D maybe TRBD2 (7 bases). The V gene's germline CDR1 is SGHVS and CDR2 FNYEAQ. Trimming shortened V by 3 bases and J by 2 bases, and 18 bases separated the two germline ends. This CDR3 has 17 residues.

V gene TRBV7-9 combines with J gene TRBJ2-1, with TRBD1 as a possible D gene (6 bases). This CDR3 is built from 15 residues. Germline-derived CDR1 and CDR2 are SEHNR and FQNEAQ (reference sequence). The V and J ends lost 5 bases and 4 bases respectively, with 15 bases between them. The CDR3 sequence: CASSIGTGTYNEQFF. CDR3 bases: TGTGCCAGCAGCATAGGAACCGGGACATACAATGAGCAGTTCTTC.

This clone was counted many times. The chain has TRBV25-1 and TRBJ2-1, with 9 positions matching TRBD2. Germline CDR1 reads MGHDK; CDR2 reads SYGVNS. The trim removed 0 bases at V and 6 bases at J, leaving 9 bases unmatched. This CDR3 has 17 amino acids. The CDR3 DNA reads TGTGCCAGCAGTGAATATTTGCGGGAGGGCTTGGGCAATGAGCAGTTCTTC. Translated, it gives CASSEYLREGLGNEQFF.

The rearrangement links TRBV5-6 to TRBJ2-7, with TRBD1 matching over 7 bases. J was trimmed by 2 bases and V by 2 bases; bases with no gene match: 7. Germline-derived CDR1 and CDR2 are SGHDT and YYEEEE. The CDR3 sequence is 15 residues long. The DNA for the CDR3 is TGTGCCAGCAGCTTCTGGGGGACAGTAACCTACGAGCAGTACTTC. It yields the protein CASSFWGTVTYEQYF.

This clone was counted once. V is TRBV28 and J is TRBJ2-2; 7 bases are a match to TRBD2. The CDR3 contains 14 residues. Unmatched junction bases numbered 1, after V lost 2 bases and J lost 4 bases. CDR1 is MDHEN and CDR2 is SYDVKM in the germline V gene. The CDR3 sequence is CASSLLAVTGELFF. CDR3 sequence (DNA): TGTGCCAGCAGTTTACTAGCGGTCACCGGGGAGCTGTTTTTT.

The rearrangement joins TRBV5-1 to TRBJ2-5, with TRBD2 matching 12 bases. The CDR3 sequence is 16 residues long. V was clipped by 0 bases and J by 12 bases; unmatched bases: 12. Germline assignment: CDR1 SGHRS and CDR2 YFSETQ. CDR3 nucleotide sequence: TGCGCCAGCAGCTTGGGGCAGGGAACTAGCGGGAGGCAGGAGTACTTC. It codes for CASSLGQGTSGRQEYF.

The CDR3 loop is CASSWRTSGSDTQYF. For the CDR3, the DNA is TGTGCCAGCAGTTGGCGGACTAGCGGGTCAGATACGCAGTATTTT. This chain connects TRBV6-2 or TRBV6-3 to TRBJ2-3, with 11 positions matching TRBD2. This CDR3 spans 15 amino acids. Germline lookup yields CDR1 MNHEY and CDR2 SVGEGT. V lost 4 bases, J lost 4 bases, and 4 bases stayed unmatched.

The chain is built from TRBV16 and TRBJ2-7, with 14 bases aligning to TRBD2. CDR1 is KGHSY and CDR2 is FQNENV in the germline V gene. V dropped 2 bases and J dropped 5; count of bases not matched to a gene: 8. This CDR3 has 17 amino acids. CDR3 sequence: CASSQGTSGRGLDEQYF. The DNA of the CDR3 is TGTGCCAGCAGCCAAGGGACTAGCGGGAGAGGGCTTGACGAGCAGTACTTC.

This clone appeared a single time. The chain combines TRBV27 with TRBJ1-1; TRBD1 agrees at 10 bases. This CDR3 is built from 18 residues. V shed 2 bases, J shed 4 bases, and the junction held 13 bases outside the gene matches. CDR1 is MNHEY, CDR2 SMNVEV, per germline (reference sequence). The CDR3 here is CASSLTYGQGESITEAFF. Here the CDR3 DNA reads TGTGCCAGCAGTTTAACCTATGGACAGGGGGAAAGCATCACTGAAGCTTTCTTT.

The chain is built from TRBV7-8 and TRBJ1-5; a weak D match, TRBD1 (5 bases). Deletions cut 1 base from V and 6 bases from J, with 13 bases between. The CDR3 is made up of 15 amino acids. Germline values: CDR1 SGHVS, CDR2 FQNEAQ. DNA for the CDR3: TGTGCCAGCAGCTTAGTTTCGGGGGGAATTCAGCCCCAGCATTTT. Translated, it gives CASSLVSGGIQPQHF.

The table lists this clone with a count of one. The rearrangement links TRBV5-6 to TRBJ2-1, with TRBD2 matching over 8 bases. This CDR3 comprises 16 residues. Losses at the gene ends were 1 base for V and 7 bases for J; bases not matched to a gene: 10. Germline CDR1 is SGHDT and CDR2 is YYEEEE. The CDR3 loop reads CASSLPLGREANEQFF. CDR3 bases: TGTGCCAGCAGCTTGCCCCTCGGGCGGGAGGCAAATGAGCAGTTCTTC.

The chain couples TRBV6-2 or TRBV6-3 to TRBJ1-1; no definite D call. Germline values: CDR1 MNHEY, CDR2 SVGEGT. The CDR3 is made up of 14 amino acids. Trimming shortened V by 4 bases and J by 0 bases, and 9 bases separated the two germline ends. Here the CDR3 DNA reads TGTGCCAGCAGTTCCAGGATTATGAACACTGAAGCTTTCTTT. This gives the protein CASSSRIMNTEAFF.